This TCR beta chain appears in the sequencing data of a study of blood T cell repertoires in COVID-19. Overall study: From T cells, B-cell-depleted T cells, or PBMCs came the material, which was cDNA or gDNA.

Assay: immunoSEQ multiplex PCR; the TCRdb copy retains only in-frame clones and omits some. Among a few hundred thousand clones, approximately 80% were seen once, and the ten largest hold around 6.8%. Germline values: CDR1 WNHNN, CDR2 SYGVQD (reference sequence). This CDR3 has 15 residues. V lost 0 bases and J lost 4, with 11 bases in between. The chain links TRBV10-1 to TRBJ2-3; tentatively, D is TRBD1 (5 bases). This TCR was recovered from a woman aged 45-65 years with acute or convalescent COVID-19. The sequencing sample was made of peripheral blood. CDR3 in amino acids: CASSESGHLPDTQYF. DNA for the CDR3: TGCGCCAGCAGTGAGTCCGGACACCTTCCAGATACGCAGTATTTT.